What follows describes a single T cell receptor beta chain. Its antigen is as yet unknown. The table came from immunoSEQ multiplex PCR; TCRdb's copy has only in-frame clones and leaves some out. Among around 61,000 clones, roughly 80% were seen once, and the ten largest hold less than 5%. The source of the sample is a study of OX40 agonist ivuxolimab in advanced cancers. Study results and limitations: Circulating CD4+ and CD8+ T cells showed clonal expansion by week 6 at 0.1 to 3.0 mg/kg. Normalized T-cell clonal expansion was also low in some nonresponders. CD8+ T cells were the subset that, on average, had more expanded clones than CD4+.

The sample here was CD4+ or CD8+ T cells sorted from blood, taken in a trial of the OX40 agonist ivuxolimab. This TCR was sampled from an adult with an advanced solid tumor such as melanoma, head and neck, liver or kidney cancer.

CDR3 in DNA: TGTGCCATCAGTGAGGGTCTAGCGGGGGCGGTCAATGAGCAGTTCTTC. Translated: CAISEGLAGAVNEQFF. The rearrangement links TRBV10-3 to TRBJ2-1; 10 nucleotides agree with TRBD2. This CDR3 has 16 amino acids. CDR1 and CDR2 (germline): ENHRY, SYGVKD. The V segment lost 2 bases and the J segment 6 bases; nucleotides outside the gene matches: 7.